This T cell receptor beta chain was profiled in a study of T cells in Graves' hyperthyroidism and ophthalmopathy. Study-level information: It was at initial diagnosis, before any treatment, that peripheral blood was collected.

Regarding the study as a whole: From stable hyperthyroidism, ophthalmopathy was set apart by a 13 V-J model.

V was clipped by 5 bases and J by 15 bases; unmatched bases: 6. Germline CDR1 and CDR2: SGHNT and YENEEA. The CDR3 covers 13 residues. This clonotype was counted a few times. Its antigen is not known. Researchers amplified the TCR beta CDR3 regions from RNA transcripts. TCR CDR3 regions were first amplified by RT-PCR with HTBI primers. A single record per CDR3 protein comes from TCRdb applying MiXCR to the multiplex PCR reads. This table has about 400,000 distinct CDR3 sequences, roughly an eighth appearing once. The chain is built from TRBV11-3 and TRBJ2-1; TRBD2 matches at 14 bases. The receptor was derived from a woman between 18 and 29 years old with Graves' hyperthyroidism. Sequencing was done on a sample of blood. DNA of the CDR3: TGTGCCAGCAGCAGAGGGACTAGCGGGAGTCTGTTCTTC. Amino acids: CASSRGTSGSLFF.